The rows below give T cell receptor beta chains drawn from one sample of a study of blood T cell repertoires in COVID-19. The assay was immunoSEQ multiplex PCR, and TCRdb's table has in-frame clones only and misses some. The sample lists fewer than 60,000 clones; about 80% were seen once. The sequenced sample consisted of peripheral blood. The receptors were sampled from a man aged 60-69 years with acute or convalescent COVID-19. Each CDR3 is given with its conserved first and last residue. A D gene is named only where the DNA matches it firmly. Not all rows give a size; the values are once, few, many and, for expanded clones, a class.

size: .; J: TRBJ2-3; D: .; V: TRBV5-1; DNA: TGCGCCAGCAGCTTGAGAGGGCGGACGGGTATCGCAGATACGCAGTATTTT; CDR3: CASSLRGRTGIADTQYF
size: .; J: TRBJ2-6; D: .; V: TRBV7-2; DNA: TGTGCCAGCTCCAGGGCCGCTGGGGCCAACGTCCTGACTTTC; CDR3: CASSRAAGANVLTF
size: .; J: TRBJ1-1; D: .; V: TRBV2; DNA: TGTGCCAGCAGCCAAAGGGTACAGGTGAGCACTGAAGCTTTCTTT; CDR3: CASSQRVQVSTEAFF
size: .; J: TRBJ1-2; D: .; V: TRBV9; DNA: TGTGCCAGCAGCGTAGCAGCGGATGCCCCCAGGCTCAACACCTTC; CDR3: CASSVAADAPRLNTF
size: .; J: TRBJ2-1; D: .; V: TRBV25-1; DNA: TGTGCCAGCAGTGAATCTACAGCGACTAACTACAATGAGCAGTTCTTC; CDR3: CASSESTATNYNEQFF
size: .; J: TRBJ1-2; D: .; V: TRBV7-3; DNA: TGTGCCAGCAGCTTAACAGGAGACGGCCTATGGGGCTACACCTTC; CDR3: CASSLTGDGLWGYTF
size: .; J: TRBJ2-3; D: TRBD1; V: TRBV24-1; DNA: TGTGCCACCAGTGGGGGGACAGGGGGCTACAGAGATACGCAGTATTTT; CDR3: CATSGGTGGYRDTQYF
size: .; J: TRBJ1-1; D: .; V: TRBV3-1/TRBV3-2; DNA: TGTGCCAGCAGCCAAGCGACAGAAATGAACACTGAAGCTTTCTTT; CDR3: CASSQATEMNTEAFF
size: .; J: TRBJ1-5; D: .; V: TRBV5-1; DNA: TGCGCCAGCAGCTTGTATCCGGGGCAGCCCCAGCATTTT; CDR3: CASSLYPGQPQHF
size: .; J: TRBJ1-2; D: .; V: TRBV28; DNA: TGTGCCAGCAGTTTAGGCAGTAACTATGGCTACACCTTC; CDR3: CASSLGSNYGYTF
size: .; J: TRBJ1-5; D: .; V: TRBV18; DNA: TGTGCCAGCTCACCCCAGACCGGCGGGGATCAGCCCCAGCATTTT; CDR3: CASSPQTGGDQPQHF
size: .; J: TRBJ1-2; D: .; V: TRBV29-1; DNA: TGCAGCGTTCAATGGGAGGGAGACTATGGCTACACCTTC; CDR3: CSVQWEGDYGYTF
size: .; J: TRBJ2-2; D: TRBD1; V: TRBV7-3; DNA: TGTGCCAGCAGCTTAGACAGGGCTCGGGAGCTGTTTTTT; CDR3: CASSLDRARELFF
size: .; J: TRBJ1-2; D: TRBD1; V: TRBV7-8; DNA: TGTGCCAGCAGCTCGCAACCGGGACAGGGGGCTAGCTACACCTTC; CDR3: CASSSQPGQGASYTF
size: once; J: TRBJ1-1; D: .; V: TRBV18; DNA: TGTGCCAGCTCACTACAGAACACTGAAGCTTTCTTT; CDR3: CASSLQNTEAFF
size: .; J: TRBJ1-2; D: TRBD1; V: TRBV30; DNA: TGTGCCTGGAGTGTACTGGGACAGGGATCTGGCTACACCTTC; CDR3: CAWSVLGQGSGYTF
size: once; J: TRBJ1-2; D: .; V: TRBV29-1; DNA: TGCAGCGTTGCCAGGGAACTAAGGGGCTACACCTTC; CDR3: CSVARELRGYTF
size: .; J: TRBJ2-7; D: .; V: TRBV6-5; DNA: TGTGCCAGCAGTTACTCCACCTTAGGGGTCTACGAGCAGTACTTC; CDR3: CASSYSTLGVYEQYF
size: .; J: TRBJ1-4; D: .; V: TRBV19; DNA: TGTGCCAGTAGCGCGTCAGGGGCTAATGAAAAACTGTTTTTT; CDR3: CASSASGANEKLFF
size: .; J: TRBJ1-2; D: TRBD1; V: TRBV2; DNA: TGTGCCAGCAGTGAAGCGCGGACAGGGGATATTAACTATGGCTACACCTTC; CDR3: CASSEARTGDINYGYTF
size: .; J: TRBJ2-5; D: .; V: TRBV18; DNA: TGTGCCAGCTCTCCCGGACTGGGGGGGCTTGAGACCCAGTACTTC; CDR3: CASSPGLGGLETQYF
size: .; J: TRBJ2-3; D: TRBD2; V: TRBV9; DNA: TGTGCCAGCAGCGGAGACCTTTCCGGGACTAGCGGGACTAGCACAGATACGCAGTATTTT; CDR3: CASSGDLSGTSGTSTDTQYF
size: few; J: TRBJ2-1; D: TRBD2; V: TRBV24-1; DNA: TGTGCCACCAGTGCGTCTAGCGGGGGGATTTACAATGAGCAGTTCTTC; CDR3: CATSASSGGIYNEQFF
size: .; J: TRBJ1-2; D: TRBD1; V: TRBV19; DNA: TGTGCCAGTAGTCCAGGACAGGGCTTTAACTATGGCTACACCTTC; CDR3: CASSPGQGFNYGYTF
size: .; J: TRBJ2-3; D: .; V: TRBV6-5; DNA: TGTGCCAGCCAAGTCAGGGGTTCCGCAGATACGCAGTATTTT; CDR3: CASQVRGSADTQYF
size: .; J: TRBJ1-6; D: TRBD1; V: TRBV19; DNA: TGTGCCAGTAGTACTGGGACAGGGCTCGCACCCCTCCACTTT; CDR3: CASSTGTGLAPLHF
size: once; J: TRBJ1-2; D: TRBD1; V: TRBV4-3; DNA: TGCGCCAGCAGCCAACTGGACAGGGGGGGGAGCTACACCTTC; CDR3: CASSQLDRGGSYTF
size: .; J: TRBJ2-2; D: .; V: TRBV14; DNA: TGTGCCAGCAGGCTTAGCAGCACCGGGGGCACCGGGGAGCTGTTTTTT; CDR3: CASRLSSTGGTGELFF
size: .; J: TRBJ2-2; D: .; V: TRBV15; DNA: TGTGCCACCAGCGGCCCTTTCAGGACCGGGGAGCTGTTTTTT; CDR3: CATSGPFRTGELFF
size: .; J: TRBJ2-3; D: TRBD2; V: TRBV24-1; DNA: TGTGCCACCAGTGATTGGGGGGGAGTCCGCACAGATACGCAGTATTTT; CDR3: CATSDWGGVRTDTQYF
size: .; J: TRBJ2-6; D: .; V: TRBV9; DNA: TGTGCCAGCAGCGTAGGGCAGGGTACTCTCTCTGGGGCCAACGTCCTGACTTTC; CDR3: CASSVGQGTLSGANVLTF
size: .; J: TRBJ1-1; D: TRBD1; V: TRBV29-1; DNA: TGCAGCGTCGACAGGGGGCGGACTGAAGCTTTCTTT; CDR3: CSVDRGRTEAFF
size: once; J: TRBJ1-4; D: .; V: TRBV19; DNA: TGTGCCAGTAGTCAGGACCCCCGGGGGAAAAAACTGTTTTTT; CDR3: CASSQDPRGKKLFF
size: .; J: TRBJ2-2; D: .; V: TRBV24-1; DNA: TGTGCCACCAGGGAGGGCACCGGGGAGCTGTTTTTT; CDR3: CATREGTGELFF
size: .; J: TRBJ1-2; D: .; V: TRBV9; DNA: TGTGCCAGCAGCGGACAGCTTTATGGCTACACCTTC; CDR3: CASSGQLYGYTF
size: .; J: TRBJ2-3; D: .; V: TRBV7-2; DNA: TGTGCCAGCAGCTTAGTGAGAGATACGCAGTATTTT; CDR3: CASSLVRDTQYF
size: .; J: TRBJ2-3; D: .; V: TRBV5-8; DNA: TGTGCCAGCAGCCCGGGCTTGGACACCCCGGAGACAGATACGCAGTATTTT; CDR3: CASSPGLDTPETDTQYF
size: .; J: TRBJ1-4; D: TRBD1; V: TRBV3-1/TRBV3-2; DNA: TGTGCCAGCAGCCAACCGGGACAGGGTGCCGAAAAACTGTTTTTT; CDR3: CASSQPGQGAEKLFF
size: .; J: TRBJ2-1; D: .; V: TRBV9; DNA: TGTGCCAGCAGCGTAGTCGTGGGGGGGCCTTCTGAGCAGTTCTTC; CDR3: CASSVVVGGPSEQFF
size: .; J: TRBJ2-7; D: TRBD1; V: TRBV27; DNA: TGTGCCAGCAGCCGAGGACAGGGGGGGGCCTACGAGCAGTACTTC; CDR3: CASSRGQGGAYEQYF
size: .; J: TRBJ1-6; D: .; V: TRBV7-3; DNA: TGTGCCAGCAGCTTAGGGGGAACAGGGTCACCCCTCCACTTT; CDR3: CASSLGGTGSPLHF
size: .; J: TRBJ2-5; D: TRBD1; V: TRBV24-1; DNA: TGTGCCACCAGTGTGGACAGGGGGCGCGGAGAGACCCAGTACTTC; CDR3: CATSVDRGRGETQYF
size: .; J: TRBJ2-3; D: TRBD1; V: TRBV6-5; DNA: TGTGCCAGCAGTATTTGGGACAGGGAAAATACGCAGTATTTT; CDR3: CASSIWDRENTQYF
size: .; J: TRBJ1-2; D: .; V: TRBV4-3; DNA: TGCGCCAGCAGCCAAGATCGCACAGCATCCTATGGCTACACCTTC; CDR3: CASSQDRTASYGYTF
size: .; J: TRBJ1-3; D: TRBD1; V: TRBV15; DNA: TGTGCCACCAGCAGCTTCAGGGGGTCCGGAAACACCATATATTTT; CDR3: CATSSFRGSGNTIYF
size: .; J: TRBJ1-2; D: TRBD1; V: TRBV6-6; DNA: TGTGCCAGCAGGCCAAGGGACAGCGTCTATGGCTACACCTTC; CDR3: CASRPRDSVYGYTF
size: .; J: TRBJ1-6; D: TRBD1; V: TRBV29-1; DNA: TGCAGCGCCTACCTCGGGGACAGAAAGGGGTATAATTCACCCCTCCACTTT; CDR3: CSAYLGDRKGYNSPLHF
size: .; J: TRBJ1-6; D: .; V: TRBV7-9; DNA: TGTGCCAGCAGCTTAGCTTCCGTCAGGGTTGATTCACCCCTCCACTTT; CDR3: CASSLASVRVDSPLHF
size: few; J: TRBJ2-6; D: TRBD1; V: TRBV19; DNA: TGTGCCAGTAGTGTTTCCGGGACAGGGGCCTCTGGGGCCAACGTCCTGACTTTC; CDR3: CASSVSGTGASGANVLTF
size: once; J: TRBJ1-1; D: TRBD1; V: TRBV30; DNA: TGTGCCTGGATGACAGGGGCACTGAACACTGAAGCTTTCTTT; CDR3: CAWMTGALNTEAFF
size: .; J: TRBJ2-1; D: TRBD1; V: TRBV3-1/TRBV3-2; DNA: TGTGCCAGCAGCCGGTCAGGGGGCTCCTACAATGAGCAGTTCTTC; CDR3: CASSRSGGSYNEQFF
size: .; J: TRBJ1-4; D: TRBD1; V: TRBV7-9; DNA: TGTGCCAGCAGCTTAGGACAGGGGAATGAAAAACTGTTTTTT; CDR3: CASSLGQGNEKLFF
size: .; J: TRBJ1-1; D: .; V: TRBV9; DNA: TGTGCCAGCAGCGTAGTGGGGGGTCGGAGCACTGAAGCTTTCTTT; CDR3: CASSVVGGRSTEAFF
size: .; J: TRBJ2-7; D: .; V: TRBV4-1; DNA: TGCGCCAGCAGCCAAGACCTTTCTCTCTACGAGCAGTACTTC; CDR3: CASSQDLSLYEQYF
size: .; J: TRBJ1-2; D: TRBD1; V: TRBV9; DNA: TGTGCCAGCAGCGTAGTTCCGACAGGGGAACGGTATGGCTACACCTTC; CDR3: CASSVVPTGERYGYTF
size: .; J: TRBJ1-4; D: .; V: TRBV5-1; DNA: TGCGCCAGCAGCTTAGGAGGGCCTTCTGAAAAACTGTTTTTT; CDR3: CASSLGGPSEKLFF
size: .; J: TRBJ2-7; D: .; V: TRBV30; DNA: TGTGCCCGGAGTCGCGGGACGCAGCACTCCTACGAGCAGTACTTC; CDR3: CARSRGTQHSYEQYF
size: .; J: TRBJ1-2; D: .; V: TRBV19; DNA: TGTGCCAGTAGTATCGCCAGGGTAAACTATGGCTACACCTTC; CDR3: CASSIARVNYGYTF
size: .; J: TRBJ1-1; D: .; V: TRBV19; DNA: TGTGCCAGTAGTATCGGTCTTCGGGCAGGACAGAACACTGAAGCTTTCTTT; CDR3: CASSIGLRAGQNTEAFF
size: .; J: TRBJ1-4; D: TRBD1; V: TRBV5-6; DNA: TGTGCCAGCAGCTTGGCCTCAGGGGGCCTTGAAAAACTGTTTTTT; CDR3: CASSLASGGLEKLFF